This is a list of T cell receptor beta chains from one sample in a study of blood T cell repertoires in COVID-19. Some clones are missing from TCRdb's copy, which holds only in-frame ones; the method was immunoSEQ multiplex PCR. The sample has approximately 180,000 clones; 70% to 90% are singletons. The material sequenced was peripheral blood. All receptors come from a human donor with active or convalescent COVID-19. The donor label of this sample is uncertain. Each CDR3 is given with its conserved first and last residue. D genes are given only for firm matches. Size values are once, few and many counts, or a class for expanded clones, and some rows have none.

J gene: TRBJ2-3
V gene: TRBV14
D gene: NA
clone size: NA
CDR3 protein: CASSQVRTQYF

J gene: TRBJ2-2
V gene: TRBV7-3
D gene: NA
clone size: NA
CDR3 protein: CASSPASGGTGELFF

J gene: TRBJ1-5
V gene: TRBV28
D gene: TRBD1
clone size: NA
CDR3 protein: CASSSTGGRNQPQHF

J gene: TRBJ2-2
V gene: TRBV28
D gene: NA
clone size: NA
CDR3 protein: CASSPRGGFVSGELFF

J gene: TRBJ2-1
V gene: TRBV2
D gene: NA
clone size: once
CDR3 protein: CASSAGYNEQFF

J gene: TRBJ1-6
V gene: TRBV20-1
D gene: TRBD1
clone size: NA
CDR3 protein: CSASPGTGNNSPLHF

J gene: TRBJ2-7
V gene: TRBV7-2
D gene: NA
clone size: NA
CDR3 protein: CASSLGVAYEQYF

J gene: TRBJ1-2
V gene: TRBV28
D gene: NA
clone size: NA
CDR3 protein: CASRLQSNYGYTF

J gene: TRBJ2-1
V gene: TRBV28
D gene: TRBD2
clone size: NA
CDR3 protein: CASSGGADNEQFF

J gene: TRBJ2-7
V gene: TRBV6-1
D gene: TRBD2
clone size: once
CDR3 protein: CASSDPLTSGADEQYF

J gene: TRBJ2-1
V gene: TRBV6-5
D gene: TRBD1
clone size: once
CDR3 protein: CASRGTGGNYNEQFF

J gene: TRBJ2-1
V gene: TRBV14
D gene: TRBD2
clone size: NA
CDR3 protein: CASSLGLEVPHEQFF

J gene: TRBJ1-5
V gene: TRBV30
D gene: NA
clone size: NA
CDR3 protein: CAWSPLSGRGANQPQHF

J gene: TRBJ2-1
V gene: TRBV6-2/TRBV6-3
D gene: TRBD1
clone size: NA
CDR3 protein: CASSSRDRFHEQFF

J gene: TRBJ2-7
V gene: TRBV6-5
D gene: NA
clone size: NA
CDR3 protein: CASSRGGNGYEQYF

J gene: TRBJ1-6
V gene: TRBV11-3
D gene: NA
clone size: NA
CDR3 protein: CASSLDLPVNSPLHF

J gene: TRBJ1-1
V gene: TRBV13
D gene: NA
clone size: NA
CDR3 protein: CASSLRGDTEAFF

J gene: TRBJ1-1
V gene: TRBV12-5
D gene: NA
clone size: few
CDR3 protein: CASGRQSDTEAFF

J gene: TRBJ1-3
V gene: TRBV4-3
D gene: NA
clone size: NA
CDR3 protein: CASSQAGAGESTIYF

J gene: TRBJ2-2
V gene: TRBV18
D gene: NA
clone size: NA
CDR3 protein: CASSPQLANTGELFF

J gene: TRBJ1-3
V gene: TRBV7-9
D gene: NA
clone size: NA
CDR3 protein: CASSSGVALWGDTIYF

J gene: TRBJ2-4
V gene: TRBV7-2
D gene: TRBD2
clone size: NA
CDR3 protein: CASSLGASGVAKNIQYF

J gene: TRBJ1-3
V gene: TRBV5-1
D gene: TRBD1
clone size: NA
CDR3 protein: CASSLRPGRQGTGNTIYF

J gene: TRBJ2-3
V gene: TRBV7-8
D gene: TRBD2
clone size: NA
CDR3 protein: CASSGWEGRSTDTQYF

J gene: TRBJ1-2
V gene: TRBV7-9
D gene: NA
clone size: NA
CDR3 protein: CASSLREDYGYTF

J gene: TRBJ2-5
V gene: TRBV3-1/TRBV3-2
D gene: NA
clone size: NA
CDR3 protein: CASSLTRQETQYF

J gene: TRBJ2-2
V gene: TRBV14
D gene: NA
clone size: NA
CDR3 protein: CASSRGPTGELFF

J gene: TRBJ2-1
V gene: TRBV27
D gene: NA
clone size: NA
CDR3 protein: CASSLTGIGLPYNEQFF

J gene: TRBJ2-3
V gene: TRBV13
D gene: NA
clone size: once
CDR3 protein: CASRGADTQYF

J gene: TRBJ1-4
V gene: TRBV6-5
D gene: NA
clone size: once
CDR3 protein: CASARATNEKLFF

J gene: TRBJ2-7
V gene: TRBV5-1
D gene: TRBD1
clone size: NA
CDR3 protein: CASRFDRGGYEQYF

J gene: TRBJ2-5
V gene: TRBV28
D gene: NA
clone size: NA
CDR3 protein: CASSSTTGEETQYF

J gene: TRBJ2-7
V gene: TRBV15
D gene: TRBD1
clone size: NA
CDR3 protein: CATSREPGQGEQYF

J gene: TRBJ2-1
V gene: TRBV14
D gene: TRBD2
clone size: NA
CDR3 protein: CASSQLGLAGEQFF

J gene: TRBJ2-1
V gene: TRBV6-6
D gene: TRBD2
clone size: NA
CDR3 protein: CASSPPNLAGHNEQFF

J gene: TRBJ2-6
V gene: TRBV30
D gene: TRBD1
clone size: NA
CDR3 protein: CAWSHRGPGANVLTF